A selection of T cell receptor beta chains follows, all from one sample in a study of T cell repertoires in cytomegalovirus infection. Each CDR3 protein gets one entry after TCRdb re-called the reads with MiXCR. The data show fewer than 350,000 distinct CDR3 sequences, with over 7.5% seen just once and 4.3% held by the top ten. Source material: PBMCs. The receptors here all came from a human donor in good health (CMV status not recorded). Some clones in this sample may be carry-over from other donors' samples. Each CDR3 is given with its conserved first and last residue. The D gene is left open where the match is weak. Only some rows state a clone size, as once, few, many or a class for expanded clones.

CDR3 DNA	CDR3 protein	clone size	J gene	V gene	D gene
TGTGCCTGGGGGGGAGGGCCTATAAATGAGCAGTTCTTC	CAWGGGPINEQFF	few	TRBJ2-1	TRBV30	TRBD2
TGTGCCAGCAGCTTCCTAGCGGCGGGCGGCGACAATGAGCAGTTCTTC	CASSFLAAGGDNEQFF	few	TRBJ2-1	TRBV11-2	TRBD2
TGTGCCAGCAGTACCCCCCTCAGGCTGCTAGAGACCCAGTACTTC	CASSTPLRLLETQYF	NA	TRBJ2-5	TRBV28	NA
TGTGCCAGCAGCCCAGGGACTAGCGGGAGCTCGTACGAGCAGTACTTC	CASSPGTSGSSYEQYF	many	TRBJ2-7	TRBV7-2	TRBD2
TGTGCCAGCAGCTTAGCGGGGGGCGGCTATGGCTACACCTTC	CASSLAGGGYGYTF	many	TRBJ1-2	TRBV7-2	NA
TGTGCCTGGAGTGTCCGGACACGGGAGCAGTACTTC	CAWSVRTREQYF	NA	TRBJ2-7	TRBV30	NA
TGTGCCAGTCTAGAAGTCGGCGGGAGGCAAGAGACCCAGTACTTC	CASLEVGGRQETQYF	many	TRBJ2-5	TRBV7-6	TRBD2
TGTGCCAGCAGCTTAGTTGACAGGGCCACTGAAGCTTTCTTT	CASSLVDRATEAFF	many	TRBJ1-1	TRBV7-2	TRBD1
TGTGCCAGCAGTTTATCAGGATCGGGAGAAAAACTGTTTTTT	CASSLSGSGEKLFF	few	TRBJ1-4	TRBV28	NA
TGCAGTGCTAGAGCCGGGGCAGATACGCAGTATTTT	CSARAGADTQYF	many	TRBJ2-3	TRBV20-1	NA
TGTGCCCTGCGGGACAGGGGGCATCCTGGCTACACCTTC	CALRDRGHPGYTF	NA	TRBJ1-2	TRBV28	TRBD1
TGTGCCAGCAGCCAAGATTTAGCACCCTATGGCTACACCTTC	CASSQDLAPYGYTF	few	TRBJ1-2	TRBV14	NA
TGTGCCAGCAGCCCCCGGCGGAATCAGCCCCAGCATTTT	CASSPRRNQPQHF	many	TRBJ1-5	TRBV7-2	NA
TGTGCCAGCAGCTCACTTTCTAGCAACCAGGGAGATACGCAGTATTTT	CASSSLSSNQGDTQYF	NA	TRBJ2-3	TRBV6-1	NA
TGCAGTGCTAAACAAGCGGGGGCTGCAACTAATGAAAAACTGCTTTTT	CSAKQAGAATNEKLLF	NA	TRBJ1-4	TRBV20-1	NA
TGCGCCAGCAGCCAGATTCCGAAGCGGGCAAGAACCGGGGAGCTGTTTTTT	CASSQIPKRARTGELFF	NA	TRBJ2-2	TRBV4-1	NA
TGTGCCATCAGTCCGCAGGTTAATGGAAACACCATATATTTT	CAISPQVNGNTIYF	NA	TRBJ1-3	TRBV10-3	NA
TGTGCCAGCAAAAACCTCCGGGACAGGGGCTCCTACGAGCAGTACTTC	CASKNLRDRGSYEQYF	NA	TRBJ2-7	TRBV12-3/TRBV12-4	TRBD1